The 24 T cell receptor beta chains below come from one sample, sequenced in a study of regulatory T cells in long-lasting Graves disease. With iRepertoire HTBI primers and Arm-PCR of CDR3 regions, TCR beta libraries were built. Each CDR3 protein gets one entry after TCRdb re-called the multiplex PCR reads with MiXCR. The data contain about half a million distinct CDR3 sequences, about 11% of them singletons. Documented time point: newly diagnosed GD, antithyroid drugs for less than 3 months. The TCR library used RNA extracted from PBMCs. This same sample was also part of a study on T cells in Graves' hyperthyroidism and ophthalmopathy.

The specimen was peripheral blood mononuclear cells (PBMCs), collected at new diagnosis, from a patient treated with antithyroid drugs. The receptors come from a woman aged 30 to 39 with Graves disease.

This chain connects TRBV7-9 to TRBJ2-2; D may be TRBD2 (5 bases). Germline loops: CDR1 SEHNR, CDR2 FQNEAQ (reference sequence). Trimming shortened V by 2 bases and J by 0 bases, and 7 bases separated the two germline ends. This CDR3 has 15 residues. The CDR3 DNA reads as TGTGCCAGCAGCTTAACTAGATCGAACACCGGGGAGCTGTTTTTT. Protein sequence: CASSLTRSNTGELFF.

This clonotype was picked up a small number of times. The V call is TRBV19, the J call TRBJ1-1; tentatively, D is TRBD1 (6 bases). This CDR3 is 14 amino acids long. V gave up 4 bases and J gave up 7 bases, with 16 bases separating them. Germline assignment: CDR1 LNHDA and CDR2 SQIVND (reference sequence). The DNA for the CDR3 is TGTGCCAGTAGTACCTTAGGCGGGGGCGATGAAGCTTTCTTT. It codes for CASSTLGGGDEAFF.

This clonotype showed up many times. The chain joins TRBV24-1 to TRBJ2-5, with D hard to call. This CDR3 is built from 12 residues. V was trimmed by 4 bases and J by 5 bases, leaving 7 bases between them. CDR1 and CDR2 (germline): KGHDR, SFDVKD. The DNA for the CDR3 is TGTGCCACCAGTGACCTCAGTGAGACCCAGTACTTC. As protein: CATSDLSETQYF.

This clonotype turned up a few times. V is TRBV30 and J is TRBJ2-2, with 9 bases identical to TRBD2. Germline trimming cut 0 bases from V and 6 bases from J; bases unmatched to any gene: 5. This CDR3 contains 15 residues. The germline CDR1 and CDR2 sequences are GTSNPN and SVGIG (reference sequence). In nucleotides, the CDR3 is TGTGCCTGGAGTGTGGGGGCTAGCGGGGCCGGGGAGCTGTTTTTT. As protein: CAWSVGASGAGELFF. Filled out from reference TRBV30 and TRBJ2-2, the complete variable domain reads SQTIHQWPATLVQPVGSPLSLECTVEGTSNPNLYWYRQAAGRGLQLLFYSVGIGQISSEVPQNLSASRPQDRQFILSSKKLLLSDSGFYLCAWSVGASGAGELFFGEGSRLTVL.

The table lists this clonotype with many counts. The CDR3 coding sequence is TGTGCCAGCAGCTTGGTTAGCGGGAGTGGGTACAATGAGCAGTTCTTC. This encodes CASSLVSGSGYNEQFF. This sequence joins TRBV11-2 and TRBJ2-1, with TRBD2 matching 9 bases. Trimming took 3 bases from V and 4 from J; bases not matched to a gene: 7. The CDR3 has 16 residues. Germline V CDR1 and CDR2: SGHAT, FQNNGV.

This clonotype has a count of ten or more. The chain combines TRBV6-1 with TRBJ1-6, with D possibly being TRBD1 (6 bases). Trimming shortened V by 7 bases and J by 9 bases, and 22 bases separated the two germline ends. Germline CDR1 MNHNS, CDR2 SASEGT. This CDR3 has 16 amino acids. The CDR3 DNA follows: TGTGCCAGCAAGACAGGTTGGGACAAACAGGGTTCACCCCTCCACTTT. It specifies CASKTGWDKQGSPLHF.

This clonotype was seen only a few times. The rearrangement links TRBV28 to TRBJ1-2; tentative D call: TRBD1 (5 bases). The V gene lost 6 bases and the J gene lost 4 bases, with 9 bases spanning the gap. The V gene's germline CDR1 is MDHEN and CDR2 SYDVKM. The CDR3 consists of 12 residues. CDR3 protein: CASRTGTYGYTF. The DNA for the CDR3 is TGTGCCAGCAGGACCGGGACCTATGGCTACACCTTC.

This clonotype was observed at least ten times. The V and J genes are TRBV2 and TRBJ2-2; D uncertain. The V and J ends lost 7 bases and 2 bases respectively, with 14 bases between them. Germline V gene data show CDR1 as SNHLY and CDR2 as FYNNEI. This CDR3 contains 15 residues. The CDR3 here is CASILFGPNTGELFF. The CDR3 region has the DNA TGTGCCAGCATCCTTTTCGGCCCTAACACCGGGGAGCTGTTTTTT.

This clonotype was counted ten times or more. The V gene is TRBV2, the J gene TRBJ1-2, with 9 nucleotides matching TRBD1. The germline V gene encodes CDR1 SNHLY and CDR2 FYNNEI. This CDR3 region has 16 residues. V lost 1 base and J lost 7; bases outside the gene matches: 10. CDR3 sequence (DNA): TGTGCCAGCAGTGAAGAAAGGGACAGGGAGGGATTTGGCTACACCTTC. Its protein product is CASSEERDREGFGYTF.

The chain is built from TRBV13 and TRBJ2-7; D may match TRBD1 or TRBD2 (5 bases each). The CDR3 is 17 residues long. Germline assignment: CDR1 PRHDT and CDR2 FYEKMQ (reference sequence). V dropped 0 bases and J dropped 0 bases, with 15 bases sitting between them. The CDR3 nucleotides are TGTGCCAGCAGCTTAGGACAGGCCTTAGCGCTCTCCTACGAGCAGTACTTC. Its translation is CASSLGQALALSYEQYF.

V and J are TRBV16 and TRBJ2-5; D not resolved. This CDR3 region has 12 residues. In germline, CDR1 is KGHSY, CDR2 FQNENV. The V end was cut by 6 bases, the J end by 1 base, with 6 bases between. In DNA form, the CDR3 reads TGTGCCAGCAGTTCCTCCCAAGAGACCCAGTACTTC. Protein: CASSSSQETQYF.

This clonotype was found many times. This chain joins TRBV5-1 and TRBJ1-2, with TRBD1 matching 8 bases. Germline V gene lookup returns CDR1 SGHRS and CDR2 YFSETQ. V lost 3 bases, J lost 3 bases, and 13 bases stayed unmatched. The CDR3 length is 17 residues. The CDR3 here is CASSSGRTGIRDYGYTF. The CDR3 DNA follows: TGCGCCAGCAGCTCGGGAAGGACAGGGATAAGAGACTATGGCTACACCTTC. The variable domain in full, with the rest retrieved from reference TRBV5-1 and TRBJ1-2, is KAGVTQTPRYLIKTRGQQVTLSCSPISGHRSVSWYQQTPGQGLQFLFEYFSETQRNKGNFPGRFSGRQFSNSRSEMNVSTLELGDSALYLCASSSGRTGIRDYGYTFGSGTRLTVV.

This clonotype was detected many times. J is TRBJ1-1 and V is TRBV18; 11 nucleotides match TRBD1. The CDR3 consists of 15 residues. Germline V gives CDR1 KGHSH, CDR2 LQKENI. J lost 3 bases, V lost 5 bases, and 5 bases had no gene match. CDR3: CASSSPGQGDTEAFF. For the CDR3, the DNA is TGTGCCAGCTCATCCCCGGGACAGGGGGACACTGAAGCTTTCTTT.

Details on this clonotype: This may arise from a read error, as a much more abundant clone is one base away. The chain has TRBV29-1 and TRBJ1-2; D is possibly TRBD1 (5 bases). Trimming took 0 bases from V and 7 from J, leaving 15 bases between them. Germline V lookup: CDR1 SQVTM, CDR2 ANQGSEA. This CDR3 is built from 14 residues. In DNA, the CDR3 is TGCAGCGTTGAAGATCAAGACGGGGGGTCTGGCTACACCTTC. Translated, it gives CSVEDQDGGSGYTF.

This clonotype has at least ten counts. V is TRBV2 and J is TRBJ1-4; the D is unclear. Germline V gene sequence: CDR1 SNHLY, CDR2 FYNNEI. The V gene lost 7 bases and the J gene lost 4 bases, with 10 bases spanning the gap. CDR3 length equals 13 residues. CDR3 in amino acids: CASIRQNNEKLFF. The CDR3 DNA is TGTGCCAGCATTAGGCAGAATAATGAAAAACTGTTTTTT.

This clonotype was seen a handful of times. The CDR3 loop is CSVEVASIGSGEQFF. CDR3 sequence (DNA): TGCAGCGTTGAAGTCGCCTCCATCGGGTCTGGTGAGCAGTTCTTC. The chain is built from TRBV29-1 and TRBJ2-1, with unresolved D. The CDR3 has 15 amino acids. Germline CDR1 SQVTM, CDR2 ANQGSEA. V lost 1 base to trimming and J lost 9 bases, with 19 bases between them.

This clonotype was seen a few times. V is TRBV6-2 or TRBV6-3 and J is TRBJ1-6; the match to TRBD1 covers 7 bases. The CDR3 has 15 residues. Germline V lookup: CDR1 MNHEY, CDR2 SVGEGT. V gave up 1 base and J gave up 8 bases; unmatched junction bases: 5. The CDR3 sequence is CASSYFTGEHSPLHF. Here the CDR3 DNA reads TGTGCCAGCAGTTACTTTACAGGGGAGCATTCACCCCTCCACTTT.

This clonotype has a count of ten or more. The J gene is TRBJ2-3, the V gene TRBV30, with 7 bases lining up with TRBD2. J gave up 12 bases and V 2 bases, and 8 bases lay outside the gene matches. Germline V gene data show CDR1 as GTSNPN and CDR2 as SVGIG (reference sequence). This CDR3 is built from 12 residues. The CDR3 sequence is CAWSQTSDRQYF. The CDR3, as DNA: TGTGCCTGGAGTCAAACTAGCGATCGTCAGTATTTT.

The chain recombines TRBV4-2 with TRBJ2-7, with 9 positions matching TRBD2. The germline CDR1 and CDR2 sequences are LGHNA and YNFKEQ. V shed 0 bases and J 1 base; nucleotides not matched to a gene: 4. The CDR3 has 16 residues. The CDR3, as DNA: TGTGCCAGCAGCCAAGACCAGCGGGAGGTGTCCTACGAGCAGTACTTC. The encoded protein is CASSQDQREVSYEQYF.

In this sample, this clonotype turned up many times. The chain uses TRBV24-1 and TRBJ2-3, with 8 bases that match TRBD1. The J segment lost 0 bases and the V segment lost 5 bases, leaving 0 bases of the junction unmatched. The CDR3 extends over 14 amino acids. Per the germline V gene, CDR1 is KGHDR and CDR2 is SFDVKD. The CDR3 sequence: CATSGDRSTDTQYF. The CDR3 DNA reads TGTGCCACCAGTGGGGACAGGAGCACAGATACGCAGTATTTT.

The table lists this clonotype with a few counts. This may come from a read error, since a much larger clone is one base off. CDR3 protein: CSARAWTQFRGEQYF. In DNA form, the CDR3 reads TGCAGTGCTAGAGCCTGGACACAGTTCCGGGGGGAGCAGTACTTC. The gene calls are TRBV20-1 and TRBJ2-7, with D tentatively TRBD2 (6 bases). With 1 base removed from V and 7 bases from J, the gap between germline ends came to 20 bases. The germline V gene encodes CDR1 DFQATT and CDR2 SNEGSKA (reference sequence). This CDR3 has 15 residues.

This clonotype has only a few counts. The genes are TRBV30 and TRBJ2-2, with 11 positions matching TRBD2. The CDR3 sequence is 14 residues long. Per germline, CDR1 GTSNPN and CDR2 SVGIG (reference sequence). The junction had 3 bases not matched to a gene; V was cut back by 5 bases and J by 4 bases. DNA of the CDR3: TGTGCCTGGGGGGGACTAGCGGCCACCGGGGAGCTGTTTTTT. Its translation: CAWGGLAATGELFF.

This clonotype has at least ten counts. The chain links TRBV4-1 to TRBJ1-2; no clear D gene. V lost 6 bases, J lost 3 bases, and 11 bases lay in between. The germline CDR1 and CDR2 sequences are MGHRA and YSYEKL. The CDR3 sequence is 13 residues long. The CDR3 region is CASSAGNHYGYTF. As DNA, the CDR3 is TGCGCCAGCAGTGCCGGGAACCACTATGGCTACACCTTC.

This clonotype was seen many times. This chain joins TRBV11-2 and TRBJ2-7; 8 positions match TRBD1. CDR1 SGHAT and CDR2 FQNNGV come from the germline V gene. The CDR3 is 15 amino acids. V trimming: 0 bases; J trimming: 4 bases; junction bases outside the gene matches: 5. The CDR3 DNA reads as TGTGCCAGCAGCTTAGATCTTGGGACAGGTTACGAGCAGTACTTC. Encoded protein: CASSLDLGTGYEQYF.